Listed below are T cell receptor beta chains from one sample, sequenced in a study of CXCR3-negative and CXCR3-positive naive CD8 T cells. TCRdb re-called the 5' RACE reads, yielding one record per CDR3 amino acid sequence without DNA. The sample table sets out over 55,000 distinct CDR3 sequences. The sequencing sample was made of memory CD8+ T cells from blood. Receptors originate from a human donor in good health. Some clones in this sample may be carry-over from other donors' samples. CDR3s include the opening cysteine and the closing phenylalanine or tryptophan. Only part of the rows carry a size: once, few, many, or a class if the clone is expanded.

j_call: TRBJ1-2; v_call: TRBV29-1; clone_size: .; cdr3_aa: CSVPGQASGGYTF
j_call: TRBJ2-4; v_call: TRBV29-1; clone_size: .; cdr3_aa: CSAQDRGLLTKNIQYF
j_call: TRBJ2-3; v_call: TRBV5-1; clone_size: .; cdr3_aa: CASSPGQGIVDTQYF
j_call: TRBJ1-1; v_call: TRBV7-9; clone_size: .; cdr3_aa: CASSLGLGLITEAFF
j_call: TRBJ1-2; v_call: TRBV5-4; clone_size: .; cdr3_aa: CASSLPRGQVLAFDGYTF
j_call: TRBJ2-7; v_call: TRBV28; clone_size: .; cdr3_aa: CATPRIQGTYEQYF
j_call: TRBJ1-3; v_call: TRBV6-4; clone_size: .; cdr3_aa: CASTANRGPGNTIYF
j_call: TRBJ2-7; v_call: TRBV6-5; clone_size: .; cdr3_aa: CASSYSTVKGSYEQYF
j_call: TRBJ2-7; v_call: TRBV29-1; clone_size: .; cdr3_aa: CSVRTGGYEQYF
j_call: TRBJ2-3; v_call: TRBV20-1; clone_size: .; cdr3_aa: CSASWDFSTDTQYF
j_call: TRBJ2-1; v_call: TRBV29-1; clone_size: .; cdr3_aa: CSVPGLASEQFF
j_call: TRBJ2-1; v_call: TRBV7-2; clone_size: .; cdr3_aa: CASSLSSGIYNEQFF
j_call: TRBJ2-1; v_call: TRBV18; clone_size: .; cdr3_aa: CASSPPSSNEQFF
j_call: TRBJ2-7; v_call: TRBV15; clone_size: .; cdr3_aa: CATQKGSGRIYEQYF
j_call: TRBJ1-1; v_call: TRBV6-2/TRBV6-3; clone_size: .; cdr3_aa: CASSRPLTGYTEAFF
j_call: TRBJ1-5; v_call: TRBV6-1; clone_size: medium-sized; cdr3_aa: CASSEAGTNNQPQHF
j_call: TRBJ1-1; v_call: TRBV29-1; clone_size: .; cdr3_aa: CSVDNKPNTEAFF
j_call: TRBJ2-6; v_call: TRBV30; clone_size: .; cdr3_aa: CAWSPGAGANVLTF
j_call: TRBJ2-1; v_call: TRBV29-1; clone_size: .; cdr3_aa: CSVGLANYNEQFF
j_call: TRBJ2-1; v_call: TRBV7-9; clone_size: .; cdr3_aa: CASSPTTSGKENEQFF
j_call: TRBJ2-2; v_call: TRBV7-3; clone_size: .; cdr3_aa: CASSFGAGTYTGELFF
j_call: TRBJ1-1; v_call: TRBV29-1; clone_size: .; cdr3_aa: CSVGWTADTEAFF
j_call: TRBJ2-1; v_call: TRBV2; clone_size: .; cdr3_aa: CASSEWRDRVYYEQFF
j_call: TRBJ2-2; v_call: TRBV24-1; clone_size: .; cdr3_aa: CATSPGTANTGELFF
j_call: TRBJ2-6; v_call: TRBV20-1; clone_size: .; cdr3_aa: CSALEGGVSGANVLTF
j_call: TRBJ1-1; v_call: TRBV20-1; clone_size: .; cdr3_aa: CSALPGNTEAFF
j_call: TRBJ2-7; v_call: TRBV4-1; clone_size: .; cdr3_aa: CASSQGWGSDYEQYF
j_call: TRBJ1-2; v_call: TRBV28; clone_size: .; cdr3_aa: CASSLQQNINYGYTF
j_call: TRBJ2-1; v_call: TRBV27; clone_size: .; cdr3_aa: CASSSGGVTYNEQFF
j_call: TRBJ2-7; v_call: TRBV7-3; clone_size: .; cdr3_aa: CASSYGGGNEQYF
j_call: TRBJ1-5; v_call: TRBV7-2; clone_size: .; cdr3_aa: CASSLALSGRNQPQHF
j_call: TRBJ2-6; v_call: TRBV28; clone_size: medium-sized; cdr3_aa: CASSPGQPSGANVLTF
j_call: TRBJ2-1; v_call: TRBV20-1; clone_size: .; cdr3_aa: CSVLRTSGGPDNYEQFF
j_call: TRBJ1-5; v_call: TRBV6-5; clone_size: .; cdr3_aa: CASSEQGSSNQPQHF
j_call: TRBJ2-3; v_call: TRBV6-5; clone_size: .; cdr3_aa: CASRTLSTDTQYF
j_call: TRBJ1-1; v_call: TRBV9; clone_size: .; cdr3_aa: CASSVGQSPFLEAFF
j_call: TRBJ2-7; v_call: TRBV29-1; clone_size: .; cdr3_aa: CSVEAGSSHEQYF
j_call: TRBJ2-1; v_call: TRBV12-3/TRBV12-4; clone_size: .; cdr3_aa: CASKKLLNEQFF
j_call: TRBJ2-2; v_call: TRBV6-2/TRBV6-3; clone_size: .; cdr3_aa: CASQGTLNTGELFF
j_call: TRBJ1-1; v_call: TRBV5-4; clone_size: .; cdr3_aa: CASSGRANTEAFF
j_call: TRBJ2-7; v_call: TRBV6-1; clone_size: .; cdr3_aa: CASSEQRTDYEQYF
j_call: TRBJ2-1; v_call: TRBV29-1; clone_size: .; cdr3_aa: CSVETGTGGENEQFF
j_call: TRBJ1-3; v_call: TRBV20-1; clone_size: .; cdr3_aa: CSASVGNSGNTIYF
j_call: TRBJ1-2; v_call: TRBV20-1; clone_size: .; cdr3_aa: CSARGVRPKEHNYGYTF
j_call: TRBJ2-7; v_call: TRBV15; clone_size: .; cdr3_aa: CATGDTDGSYEQYF
j_call: TRBJ2-7; v_call: TRBV5-6; clone_size: .; cdr3_aa: CASSGWGTGEIHEQYF
j_call: TRBJ1-1; v_call: TRBV7-3; clone_size: .; cdr3_aa: CASSLIVDTEAFF
j_call: TRBJ2-5; v_call: TRBV6-1; clone_size: .; cdr3_aa: CASSEASGKQETQYF
j_call: TRBJ2-5; v_call: TRBV6-4; clone_size: .; cdr3_aa: CASSPSGEGETQYF
j_call: TRBJ2-7; v_call: TRBV12-3/TRBV12-4; clone_size: .; cdr3_aa: CASSDGDRDEQYF
j_call: TRBJ2-3; v_call: TRBV19; clone_size: .; cdr3_aa: CASSIPSTDTQYF
j_call: TRBJ2-1; v_call: TRBV7-9; clone_size: .; cdr3_aa: CASRGGLNNEQFF
j_call: TRBJ1-1; v_call: TRBV3-1; clone_size: .; cdr3_aa: CASSLWAPGEGYGAFF
j_call: TRBJ2-1; v_call: TRBV10-3; clone_size: .; cdr3_aa: CAISDISGRVSEQFF
j_call: TRBJ2-7; v_call: TRBV7-9; clone_size: .; cdr3_aa: CASSYSGLSSYEQYF
j_call: TRBJ1-3; v_call: TRBV4-1; clone_size: .; cdr3_aa: CASSQDGGNTIYF
j_call: TRBJ2-2; v_call: TRBV20-1; clone_size: .; cdr3_aa: CSASAEGTGDTGELFF
j_call: TRBJ1-2; v_call: TRBV20-1; clone_size: .; cdr3_aa: CSARTELDYGYTF
j_call: TRBJ1-2; v_call: TRBV29-1; clone_size: .; cdr3_aa: CSVEAFDMRGSGYTF
j_call: TRBJ2-7; v_call: TRBV29-1; clone_size: .; cdr3_aa: CSVSQGAYEQYF